The 7 T cell receptor beta chains below were found in one sample sequenced in a study of shared clonotypes between healthy human individuals. Produced via immunoSEQ multiplex PCR; TCRdb's table is partial and in-frame only. The sample has 1.6 million or so clones; approximately 97% are singletons. The source material was naive CD4+ T cells sorted from blood. Subset of the sample: CD45RA+ positively selected. Receptors originate from a man aged 25 to 40 in good health.

V and J are TRBV9 and TRBJ2-2; a weak D match, TRBD2 (6 bases). This CDR3 spans 16 amino acids. CDR1 SGDLS and CDR2 YYNGEE come from the germline V gene. Trimming took off 4 bases at V and 1 base at J, with 14 bases between the two ends. The CDR3 DNA sequence: TGTGCCAGCAGCCTCCGACCGGGACTGAACACCGGGGAGCTGTTTTTT. Encoded protein: CASSLRPGLNTGELFF.

The V call is TRBV7-9, the J call TRBJ2-5, with D possibly matching TRBD2 (6 bases). Trimming shortened V by 5 bases and J by 5 bases, and 18 bases separated the two germline ends. The V gene's germline CDR1 is SEHNR and CDR2 FQNEAQ (reference sequence). CDR3 length equals 15 residues. The CDR3 spells CASSPMGGTRETQYF. The CDR3 bases are TGTGCCAGCAGCCCGATGGGCGGGACCCGGGAGACCCAGTACTTC.

V and J are TRBV4-2 and TRBJ2-3; 7 bases are a match to TRBD2. The junction had 18 bases not matched to a gene; V was cut back by 3 bases and J by 0 bases. CDR3 length: 20 residues. CDR1 and CDR2 (germline): LGHNA, YNFKEQ. In nucleotides, the CDR3 is TGTGCCAGCAGCCAGGGGTTCCTAGCGGCCTATAGCTCTAGCACAGATACGCAGTATTTT. Its protein is CASSQGFLAAYSSSTDTQYF.

This chain joins TRBV15 and TRBJ2-7; D remains unclear. Germline V gives CDR1 LNHNV, CDR2 YYDKDF (reference sequence). The CDR3 runs 14 residues. The V end was cut by 8 bases, the J end by 3 bases, with 17 bases between. The CDR3 DNA sequence: TGTGCCACCGGACCATTCGGGCAGCTCTACGAGCAGTACTTC. The encoded protein is CATGPFGQLYEQYF.

For this clone: Mismatch with germline at one junction end may stem from a read error. V and J are TRBV5-1 and TRBJ2-6, with D uncertain. The CDR3 contains 14 residues. In germline, CDR1 is SGHRS, CDR2 YFSETQ. For the CDR3, the DNA is TGTGCCAGCAGCTTCACGACTGGGGCCAACGTCCTGACTTTC. Its translation: CASSFTTGANVLTF. The full variable domain, in which reference TRBV5-1 and TRBJ2-6 provide the parts outside the CDR3, is KAGVTQTPRYLIKTRGQQVTLSCSPISGHRSVSWYQQTPGQGLQFLFEYFSETQRNKGNFPGRFSGRQFSNSRSEMNVSTLELGDSALYLCASSFTTGANVLTFGAGSRLTVL.

The rearrangement links TRBV28 to TRBJ1-5; 10 bases are shared with TRBD1. The CDR3 has 15 amino acids. V shed 6 bases, J shed 1 base, and the junction held 3 bases outside the gene matches. Germline loops: CDR1 MDHEN, CDR2 SYDVKM. The CDR3 sequence is CASSRGQGSNQPQHF. The CDR3 DNA reads TGTGCCAGCAGCAGGGGACAGGGGAGCAATCAGCCCCAGCATTTT.

This clone was found once. The chain couples TRBV19 to TRBJ2-2, with 15 bases identical to TRBD2. V lost 3 bases to trimming and J lost 3 bases; unmatched junction nucleotides: 5. The CDR3 consists of 18 residues. Germline V gene data show CDR1 as LNHDA and CDR2 as SQIVND (reference sequence). CDR3 region: CASSIGTSGRIYTGELFF. The CDR3 coding sequence is TGTGCCAGTAGTATCGGGACTAGCGGGAGGATTTACACCGGGGAGCTGTTTTTT.